This passage covers 30 T cell receptor beta chains from one sample sequenced in a study of T cell changes during pregnancy in multiple sclerosis. Generated by immunoSEQ multiplex PCR, the TCRdb table keeps only in-frame clones and is missing some. The table records more than 75,000 clones, about 95% of them present only once. The sequencing used peripheral blood, collected in the third trimester of pregnancy. These receptors were taken from a female donor with multiple sclerosis, enrolled in a pregnancy study.

The rearrangement uses TRBV5-5 and TRBJ2-6; unclear D gene. This CDR3 is built from 16 residues. The V end was cut by 4 bases, the J end by 2 bases, with 13 bases between. Germline CDR1 and CDR2: SGHKS and YYEKEE (reference sequence). CDR3 bases: TGTGCCAGCAGCGGTATGCGGCAGACTGGGGCCAACGTCCTGACTTTC. Its protein product is CASSGMRQTGANVLTF.

This chain joins TRBV5-6 and TRBJ2-5, with 15 bases matching TRBD2. CDR1 SGHDT and CDR2 YYEEEE come from the germline V gene. The CDR3 consists of 17 residues. The trim removed 4 bases at V and 5 bases at J, leaving 9 bases unmatched. CDR3 nucleotides: TGTGCCAGCAGCATCCAAGGGGGACTAGCGGGGGGTGAGACCCAGTACTTC. It is translated as CASSIQGGLAGGETQYF.

The V and J genes are TRBV6-5 and TRBJ1-1; D is unresolved. Germline V gene data show CDR1 as MNHEY and CDR2 as SVGAGI. The CDR3 sequence is 14 residues long. With 0 bases removed from V and 4 bases from J, the gap between germline ends came to 9 bases. In nucleotides, the CDR3 is TGTGCCAGCAGTTACTCGATGGGAGGCACTGAAGCTTTCTTT. This gives the protein CASSYSMGGTEAFF.

This clone has a single count. This chain links TRBV4-1 with TRBJ2-4, with 10 bases aligning to TRBD1. Looked up from germline, CDR1 is MGHRA and CDR2 is YSYEKL. The length of the CDR3 is 20 residues. J gave up 1 base and V 0 bases, and 12 bases lay outside the gene matches. The CDR3 region is CASSQEEGTGVKEAKNIQYF. For the CDR3, the DNA is TGCGCCAGCAGCCAAGAAGAGGGGACAGGGGTAAAGGAGGCCAAAAACATTCAGTACTTC.

The rearrangement links TRBV19 to TRBJ2-1, with TRBD2 matching over 7 bases. Per germline, CDR1 LNHDA and CDR2 SQIVND (reference sequence). This CDR3 is built from 14 residues. The V gene end was trimmed by 1 base and the J gene end by 8 bases; junction bases not matched to a gene: 5. DNA of the CDR3: TGTGCCAGTAGTATAGCGGGGGGACCCCATGAGCAGTTCTTC. Its protein product is CASSIAGGPHEQFF.

The chain is built from TRBV30 and TRBJ1-2; 10 bases agree with TRBD1. Germline V lookup: CDR1 GTSNPN, CDR2 SVGIG (reference sequence). J was trimmed by 3 bases and V by 4 bases; bases with no gene match: 8. This CDR3 region has 15 residues. The CDR3 DNA is TGTGCCTGGACCTCCCTAGGGACAGGGGACTATGGCTACACCTTC. The encoded protein is CAWTSLGTGDYGYTF.

V is TRBV5-4 and J is TRBJ2-3; TRBD2 matches at 10 bases. There are 17 residues in the CDR3. V shed 4 bases and J 4 bases; nucleotides not matched to a gene: 12. Germline CDR1 is SGHNT and CDR2 is YYREEE (reference sequence). CDR3 amino acids: CASSPNSRAGGPDTQYF. The CDR3 DNA reads as TGTGCCAGCAGCCCCAACTCCAGAGCGGGGGGGCCAGATACGCAGTATTTT.

This clone appeared a single time. The chain is built from TRBV9 and TRBJ1-4; no clear D gene. CDR3 length equals 15 residues. Trimming shortened V by 0 bases and J by 0 bases, and 6 bases separated the two germline ends. Germline V gene data show CDR1 as SGDLS and CDR2 as YYNGEE. CDR3 DNA sequence: TGTGCCAGCAGCGTAGGGGCAGCAACTAATGAAAAACTGTTTTTT. The encoded protein is CASSVGAATNEKLFF.

This rearrangement joins TRBV5-4 to TRBJ1-5; D is unclear. The CDR3 is 13 residues long. Germline V gene lookup returns CDR1 SGHNT and CDR2 YYREEE (reference sequence). Trimming shortened V by 1 base and J by 2 bases, and 4 bases separated the two germline ends. The CDR3 DNA is TGTGCCAGCAGCTTGCAGGGCAATCAGCCCCAGCATTTT. Amino acids: CASSLQGNQPQHF.

The chain recombines TRBV12-5 with TRBJ1-5; D is undetermined. Trimming stripped 0 bases from V and 0 bases from J, with 21 bases between. This CDR3 spans 20 amino acids. Germline V gene data show CDR1 as LGHNT and CDR2 as FRNRAP. The CDR3 loop reads CASGLVIPITGVYSNQPQHF. In nucleotides, the CDR3 is TGTGCTAGTGGTTTGGTAATCCCCATCACGGGTGTATATAGCAATCAGCCCCAGCATTTT.

The J gene is TRBJ2-7, the V gene TRBV5-1; 15 bases match TRBD2. Per germline, CDR1 SGHRS and CDR2 YFSETQ. The CDR3 contains 18 residues. V lost 3 bases to trimming and J lost 2 bases; unmatched junction nucleotides: 9. CDR3 sequence (DNA): TGCGCCAGCAGCTCCGGGGGGACTAGCGGGGGGCAGACCTACGAGCAGTACTTC. The encoded protein is CASSSGGTSGGQTYEQYF.

This clone was picked up one time. The chain links TRBV6-5 to TRBJ2-7, with 10 bases matching TRBD2. V shed 6 bases and J 2 bases; nucleotides not matched to a gene: 4. The CDR3 totals 14 residues. Germline V lookup: CDR1 MNHEY, CDR2 SVGAGI. The CDR3 nucleotides read TGTGCCAGCAGGCTAGCGGGGGACGCCTACGAGCAGTACTTC. Residues: CASRLAGDAYEQYF.

The gene calls are TRBV25-1 and TRBJ1-2; D uncertain. Per the germline V gene, CDR1 is MGHDK and CDR2 is SYGVNS. V was shortened by 2 bases and J by 2 bases, with 6 bases between the two germline ends. The CDR3 contains 13 residues. The CDR3 spells CASSEGGNYGYTF. CDR3 DNA: TGTGCCAGCAGTGAAGGAGGGAACTATGGCTACACCTTC.

The chain carries TRBV2 and TRBJ1-5, with D possibly being TRBD1 (6 bases). The length of the CDR3 is 14 residues. V was clipped by 1 base and J by 7 bases, with 11 bases between them. The germline V gene encodes CDR1 SNHLY and CDR2 FYNNEI. CDR3 nucleotide sequence: TGTGCCAGCAGTGAAGACAGGGTGTGGCAGCCCCAGCATTTT. This encodes CASSEDRVWQPQHF. The complete variable domain, with remaining parts taken from reference TRBV2 and TRBJ1-5, reads EPEVTQTPSHQVTQMGQEVILRCVPISNHLYFYWYRQILGQKVEFLVSFYNNEISEKSEIFDDQFSVERPDGSNFTLKIRSTKLEDSAMYFCASSEDRVWQPQHFGDGTRLSIL.

The rearrangement links TRBV18 to TRBJ1-3; D gene uncertain. This CDR3 region has 15 residues. Trimming pared 6 bases from V and 4 bases from J, leaving 16 bases between. Germline V gene lookup returns CDR1 KGHSH and CDR2 LQKENI. CDR3 sequence: CASSPSPTSGNTIYF. Written as DNA, the CDR3 is TGTGCCAGCTCTCCATCCCCGACTTCCGGAAACACCATATATTTT.

This clone was seen more than once but under ten times. This chain links TRBV10-1 with TRBJ1-1, with 10 bases aligning to TRBD1. V trimming: 3 bases; J trimming: 4 bases; junction bases outside the gene matches: 5. CDR3 length: 15 residues. In germline, CDR1 is WNHNN, CDR2 SYGVQD (reference sequence). The chain's CDR3 is CASSDSGQGSTEAFF. CDR3 coding DNA: TGCGCCAGCAGTGATTCGGGACAGGGGAGCACTGAAGCTTTCTTT.

V usage is TRBV5-6 and J usage is TRBJ1-1; D possibly corresponds to TRBD1 (5 bases). CDR1 and CDR2 from the germline V gene are SGHDT and YYEEEE. The V and J ends lost 2 bases and 3 bases respectively, with 5 bases between them. This CDR3 has 12 amino acids. CDR3 region: CASSLQDTEAFF. In nucleotides, the CDR3 is TGTGCCAGCAGCTTACAGGACACTGAAGCTTTCTTT.

The chain joins TRBV6-1 to TRBJ1-1; the D gene is possibly TRBD1 (5 bases). The CDR3 is 12 residues long. Trimming shortened V by 1 base and J by 10 bases, and 10 bases separated the two germline ends. Germline V gene lookup returns CDR1 MNHNS and CDR2 SASEGT. The CDR3 region has the DNA TGTGCCAGCAGTGAAGATGTGGGGGGAGCTTTCTTT. Translation gives CASSEDVGGAFF.

With respect to this clone: Its ends do not fully match the called genes, so a read error is possible. In DNA, the CDR3 is TGTGCCAGCAGCGTAGGTCGGGGTGGGACCGGGGAGCTGTTTTTT. This sequence encodes CASSVGRGGTGELFF. This chain uses TRBV13 with TRBJ2-2; D perhaps matches TRBD2 (5 bases). This CDR3 has 15 residues. Germline loops: CDR1 PRHDT, CDR2 FYEKMQ (reference sequence).

V is TRBV11-2 and J is TRBJ2-1, with D possibly TRBD2 on 5 matching bases. Germline loops: CDR1 SGHAT, CDR2 FQNNGV. The CDR3 covers 13 residues. V lost 3 bases, J lost 6 bases, and 9 bases lay in between. In DNA, the CDR3 is TGTGCCAGCAGCTTTATGGGAGTCAATGAGCAGTTCTTC. Amino acids: CASSFMGVNEQFF.

V is TRBV6-5 and J is TRBJ1-4, with 7 bases identical to TRBD1. Germline-derived CDR1 and CDR2 are MNHEY and SVGAGI. This CDR3 has 15 amino acids. V shed 8 bases, J shed 1 base, and the junction held 7 bases outside the gene matches. The CDR3, as DNA: TGTGCCAGCTCGGGACAGAAGGGAACTAATGAAAAACTGTTTTTT. Translation gives CASSGQKGTNEKLFF.

This chain links TRBV5-6 with TRBJ1-6; D call uncertain. V lost 4 bases, J lost 9 bases, and 20 bases lay in between. The length of the CDR3 is 16 residues. Germline CDR1 and CDR2: SGHDT and YYEEEE. The CDR3 DNA follows: TGTGCCAGCAGCCGGCCGCGGAATTCGGGAGTTTCACCCCTCCACTTT. It yields the protein CASSRPRNSGVSPLHF.

The CDR3 DNA is TGTGCCAGCAGCTTTGGACTAGTAAGCGACACCGGGGAGCTGTTTTTT. This gives the protein CASSFGLVSDTGELFF. The genes are TRBV7-2 and TRBJ2-2, with 7 bases lining up with TRBD2. The junction had 7 bases not matched to a gene; V was cut back by 3 bases and J by 3 bases. CDR3 length equals 16 residues. In germline, CDR1 is SGHTA, CDR2 FQGNSA.

CDR3 DNA: TGTGCCAGCAGCTTAGAACAGGCGTCCACCTACGAGCAGTACTTC. This codes for CASSLEQASTYEQYF. This chain links TRBV11-2 with TRBJ2-7; D might be TRBD1 (5 bases). The CDR3 length is 15 residues. Per the germline V gene, CDR1 is SGHAT and CDR2 is FQNNGV. V shed 0 bases and J shed 2 bases, with 11 bases lying between them.

This chain joins TRBV6-5 and TRBJ1-2; no definite D call. V was trimmed by 3 bases and J by 7 bases, leaving 9 bases between them. The CDR3 sequence is 12 residues long. Germline V gene data show CDR1 as MNHEY and CDR2 as SVGAGI. The DNA of the CDR3 is TGTGCCAGCAGTTATTGGGAGGGTGGCTACACCTTC. It encodes CASSYWEGGYTF.

The chain employs TRBV13 and TRBJ2-5; D not resolved. This CDR3 region has 12 residues. Germline V CDR1 and CDR2: PRHDT, FYEKMQ (reference sequence). Trimming pared 5 bases from V and 2 bases from J, leaving 6 bases between. This chain's CDR3 is CASSVRQETQYF. Written as DNA, the CDR3 is TGTGCCAGCAGCGTACGGCAAGAGACCCAGTACTTC.

The chain recombines TRBV9 with TRBJ2-1, with TRBD2 matching 9 bases. In germline, CDR1 is SGDLS, CDR2 YYNGEE. This CDR3 spans 14 amino acids. After removal of 0 bases from V and 8 bases from J, the junction contained 3 bases not matched to a gene. CDR3 in amino acids: CASSVVAGVDEQFF. The CDR3 DNA is TGTGCCAGCAGCGTAGTAGCGGGGGTTGATGAGCAGTTCTTC. Full variable domain (missing parts from reference TRBV9 and TRBJ2-1): DSGVTQTPKHLITATGQRVTLRCSPRSGDLSVYWYQQSLDQGLQFLIQYYNGEERAKGNILERFSAQQFPDLHSELNLSSLELGDSALYFCASSVVAGVDEQFFGPGTRLTVL.

J is TRBJ2-7 and V is TRBV11-2; TRBD1 agrees at 9 bases. The trim removed 5 bases at V and 2 bases at J, leaving 10 bases unmatched. The CDR3 is 16 residues long. Germline values: CDR1 SGHAT, CDR2 FQNNGV. CDR3 DNA sequence: TGTGCCAGCAGCCCTACTACCGGACAGGGGCCCTACGAGCAGTACTTC. Translating it yields CASSPTTGQGPYEQYF.

This clone has a handful of counts. The chain is built from TRBV6-5 and TRBJ1-2; D is possibly TRBD1 (6 bases). The V and J ends lost 2 bases and 7 bases respectively, with 11 bases between them. The CDR3 runs to 13 residues. The germline V gene encodes CDR1 MNHEY and CDR2 SVGAGI. The CDR3 DNA follows: TGTGCCAGCAGTTACAACAGGGATCGTGGCTACACCTTC. Its protein product is CASSYNRDRGYTF.

V gene TRBV5-6 combines with J gene TRBJ1-6; D not resolved. CDR1 SGHDT and CDR2 YYEEEE come from the germline V gene. V was cut by 4 bases and J by 5 bases, with 13 bases left in between. This CDR3 is 15 amino acids long. The CDR3 DNA follows: TGTGCCAGCAGCCAGATCCGCGGGAATAATTCACCCCTCCACTTT. It codes for CASSQIRGNNSPLHF.